Listed here are 10 T cell receptor beta chains from one sample, sequenced in a study of CD8+ T cells in alopecia areata. Indicated treatment: oral pan-JAK inhibitor, 5-10 mg twice daily. RNA was isolated and reverse transcribed to cDNA, the sequencing template. The method was immunoSEQ multiplex PCR; TCRdb's version includes in-frame clones alone and lacks a portion of them. The table records 95,000 to 110,000 clones, around 84% of them present only once. Here the sequenced sample was CD8+ T cells sorted from blood, taken at approximately week 30, from a patient treated with tofacitinib. These TCRs come from a human donor with alopecia areata.

The J gene is TRBJ1-1, the V gene TRBV7-9; D remains ambiguous. Deletions cut 1 base from V and 1 base from J, with 10 bases between. Per germline, CDR1 SEHNR and CDR2 FQNEAQ (reference sequence). The CDR3 runs to 15 residues. The CDR3 DNA follows: TGTGCCAGCAGCTTAGAACTGGGAGGGAACACTGAAGCTTTCTTT. Amino acid sequence: CASSLELGGNTEAFF.

The genes are TRBV27 and TRBJ2-3, with TRBD2 identical over 7 bases. V gave up 3 bases and J gave up 3 bases; unmatched junction bases: 6. CDR1 and CDR2 (germline): MNHEY, SMNVEV (reference sequence). The CDR3 loop spans 15 amino acids. As DNA, the CDR3 is TGTGCCAGCAGTTTGGGGAGCGGGATAACAGATACGCAGTATTTT. Its translation: CASSLGSGITDTQYF.

This chain uses TRBV30 with TRBJ2-7; TRBD1 aligns across 8 bases. The V gene end was trimmed by 1 base and the J gene end by 2 bases; junction bases not matched to a gene: 4. Germline lookup yields CDR1 GTSNPN and CDR2 SVGIG (reference sequence). This CDR3 spans 14 amino acids. The CDR3 is CAWSAGTGAYEQYF. The CDR3 bases are TGTGCCTGGAGTGCCGGGACAGGTGCCTACGAGCAGTACTTC.

Only a few counts were recorded for this clone. The rearrangement links TRBV9 to TRBJ2-2, with D unclear. Trimming stripped 4 bases from V and 3 bases from J, with 16 bases between. Germline CDR1 and CDR2: SGDLS and YYNGEE. The CDR3 totals 16 residues. The CDR3 DNA reads TGTGCCAGCAGCCTAAGTCGGGTATTGGACACCGGGGAGCTGTTTTTT. Translated, it gives CASSLSRVLDTGELFF.

This clone appeared a few times. This chain links TRBV2 with TRBJ2-1, with D possibly TRBD2 on 5 matching bases. Germline CDR1 and CDR2: SNHLY and FYNNEI. V lost 3 bases and J lost 0, with 9 bases in between. CDR3 length: 15 residues. The CDR3 nucleotides read TGTGCCAGCAGTGATAGCGAGAGCTCCTACAATGAGCAGTTCTTC. Amino acids: CASSDSESSYNEQFF.

The V and J genes are TRBV7-9 and TRBJ2-1, with 7 bases lining up with TRBD2. CDR3 length: 17 residues. The trim removed 2 bases at V and 5 bases at J, leaving 12 bases unmatched. Germline CDR1 and CDR2: SEHNR and FQNEAQ (reference sequence). CDR3 nucleotides: TGTGCCAGCAGCTTACCCACACTCCAGCGGGGCGACAATGAGCAGTTCTTC. Its translation: CASSLPTLQRGDNEQFF.

This sequence joins TRBV27 and TRBJ2-7; TRBD1 matches 9 bases. Germline V gene data show CDR1 as MNHEY and CDR2 as SMNVEV (reference sequence). Trimming removed 8 bases from V and 4 bases from J; junction bases left unmatched: 3. The CDR3 runs to 12 residues. CDR3 in amino acids: CASRDRAYEQYF. CDR3 nucleotides: TGTGCCAGCCGGGACAGGGCATACGAGCAGTACTTC.

This chain joins TRBV4-2 and TRBJ2-1; 10 nucleotides line up with TRBD1. V shed 3 bases and J 8 bases; nucleotides not matched to a gene: 4. Germline V gives CDR1 LGHNA, CDR2 YNFKEQ. The CDR3 runs to 14 residues. Written as DNA, the CDR3 is TGTGCCAGCAGCCAGGGACAGGGGACCGATGAGCAGTTCTTC. Protein sequence: CASSQGQGTDEQFF.

This clone was observed a few times. This chain links TRBV5-4 with TRBJ2-1, with 10 bases lining up with TRBD2. Trimming removed 0 bases from V and 10 bases from J; junction bases left unmatched: 1. Germline V CDR1 and CDR2: SGHNT, YYREEE (reference sequence). The CDR3 runs to 13 residues. This chain's CDR3 is CASSLASGREQFF. Here the CDR3 DNA reads TGTGCCAGCAGCTTGGCTAGCGGGAGAGAGCAGTTCTTC.

Points on this clone: In the same sample, other DNA sequences code for this CDR3. This chain joins TRBV7-9 and TRBJ2-7; D remains unclear. The CDR3 covers 13 residues. Trimming took off 5 bases at V and 0 bases at J, with 8 bases between the two ends. Germline V gene data show CDR1 as SEHNR and CDR2 as FQNEAQ (reference sequence). The CDR3 spells CASSPLSSYEQYF. CDR3 DNA: TGTGCCAGCAGCCCTCTGAGCTCCTACGAGCAGTACTTC.